Listed here are 11 T cell receptor beta chains from one sample, sequenced in a study of CD8 T cells in Susac syndrome. It was with random hexamers that roughly 0.45 to 1 ug RNA was reverse transcribed. One entry per CDR3 protein results from TCRdb running MiXCR on the immunoSEQ multiplex PCR reads. This table holds under 200,000 distinct CDR3 sequences, approximately 95% found once. The sample was CD8+ T cells from PBMCs. Source of these receptors: a human donor with multiple sclerosis.

This chain joins TRBV3-1 and TRBJ2-1; 11 bases map to TRBD2. The CDR3 runs 17 residues. The V and J ends lost 5 bases and 2 bases, in that order; junction bases with no gene match: 8. Looked up from germline, CDR1 is LGHDT and CDR2 is YNNKEL (reference sequence). The CDR3 sequence is CASSWGTSGLPYNEQFF. In DNA, the CDR3 is TGTGCCAGCAGCTGGGGGACTAGCGGCCTTCCCTACAATGAGCAGTTCTTC.

This chain uses TRBV3-1 with TRBJ2-1, with 9 positions matching TRBD2. Germline assignment: CDR1 LGHDT and CDR2 YNNKEL (reference sequence). CDR3 length: 17 residues. After removal of 4 bases from V and 0 bases from J, the junction contained 7 bases not matched to a gene. The CDR3 loop reads CASSPRLADSSYNEQFF. In nucleotides, the CDR3 is TGTGCCAGCAGCCCCCGACTAGCGGATAGCTCCTACAATGAGCAGTTCTTC.

This rearrangement joins TRBV29-1 to TRBJ1-2; possibly TRBD1 for D (5 bases). The CDR3 runs 13 residues. Trimming stripped 3 bases from V and 6 bases from J, with 14 bases between. Germline V lookup: CDR1 SQVTM, CDR2 ANQGSEA. CDR3 sequence (DNA): TGCAGCGTTGACCCAGAAGGGGAGGATGGCTACACCTTC. This codes for CSVDPEGEDGYTF.

This rearrangement joins TRBV30 to TRBJ2-1; tentative D call: TRBD1 (5 bases). The V end lost 1 base, the J end lost 2 bases, and 12 bases lay between the germline ends. Germline V CDR1 and CDR2: GTSNPN, SVGIG (reference sequence). This CDR3 has 15 amino acids. The CDR3 is CAWSATAFPYNEQFF. CDR3 bases: TGTGCCTGGAGTGCGACAGCGTTCCCCTACAATGAGCAGTTCTTC.

This rearrangement joins TRBV6-1 to TRBJ2-2; TRBD1 is a possible D gene (5 bases). This CDR3 has 17 amino acids. Trimming took off 6 bases at V and 1 base at J, with 18 bases between the two ends. Per germline, CDR1 MNHNS and CDR2 SASEGT. The CDR3 region has the DNA TGTGCCAGCAGCCCCCTTCTAGGGGCCAGGAACACCGGGGAGCTGTTTTTT. Its translation: CASSPLLGARNTGELFF.

This chain joins TRBV4-1 and TRBJ2-1; D unclear. The V gene lost 3 bases and the J gene lost 8 bases, with 5 bases spanning the gap. The CDR3 is 11 amino acids. The germline gives CDR1 MGHRA, CDR2 YSYEKL. The CDR3: CASSQGYEQFF. The CDR3 DNA sequence: TGCGCCAGCAGCCAGGGGTATGAGCAGTTCTTC.

The chain joins TRBV4-2 to TRBJ1-4; D is undetermined. The V end was cut by 1 base, the J end by 8 bases, with 14 bases between. The CDR3 loop spans 15 amino acids. Germline values: CDR1 LGHNA, CDR2 YNFKEQ. The CDR3 here is CASSQVGGSYEKLFF. The CDR3 nucleotides are TGTGCCAGCAGCCAAGTAGGCGGGAGTTACGAAAAACTGTTTTTT.

CDR3 residues: CASSGKDRVWPEAFF. The CDR3 DNA reads as TGTGCCAGCAGTGGGAAGGACAGGGTTTGGCCTGAAGCTTTCTTT. The chain uses TRBV25-1 and TRBJ1-1; 8 nucleotides line up with TRBD1. Germline-derived CDR1 and CDR2 are MGHDK and SYGVNS. The CDR3 consists of 15 residues. Trimming took 4 bases from V and 6 from J; bases not matched to a gene: 10.

The chain links TRBV23-1 to TRBJ1-6; D might be TRBD1 (6 bases). TRBV23-1 is an ORF for which the function is uncertain. V dropped 0 bases and J dropped 7 bases, with 16 bases sitting between them. The CDR3 consists of 17 residues. The DNA of the CDR3 is TGCGCCAGCAGTCAATCGATAGTAAGGGGGGGAAATTCACCCCTCCACTTT. Protein: CASSQSIVRGGNSPLHF.

This chain links TRBV20-1 with TRBJ2-7; tentative D call: TRBD1 (7 bases). Germline values: CDR1 DFQATT, CDR2 SNEGSKA (reference sequence). CDR3 size: 14 residues. Trimming shortened V by 2 bases and J by 6 bases, and 17 bases separated the two germline ends. Written as DNA, the CDR3 is TGCAGTGCTAGACCGACAGGGTTCGGGGGCGAGCAGTACTTC. Translated: CSARPTGFGGEQYF.

The chain uses TRBV2 and TRBJ2-1; a possible D gene is TRBD2 (6 bases). Germline CDR1 is SNHLY and CDR2 is FYNNEI. V lost 7 bases and J 8 bases, leaving 18 bases between the germline ends. This CDR3 comprises 14 residues. The CDR3, as DNA: TGTGCCAGCACCTTGGGGGGAGGTATGGATGAGCAGTTCTTC. Protein: CASTLGGGMDEQFF.